Below, one T cell receptor (beta chain) is given with its context. The CDR3 is made up of 12 amino acids. Germline CDR1 is LGHDT and CDR2 is YNNKEL (reference sequence). The V gene lost 1 base and the J gene lost 5 bases, with 5 bases spanning the gap. Measured with immunoSEQ multiplex PCR; TCRdb has only the in-frame clones, and not every one. The sample contains about 390,000 clones, more than 75% of which appear only once. Enrolled through a virtual design, the participants were between roughly 18 and 100 years of age and came from under 30 US areas. Participant reports of clinical history set cohort assignment. Two negative PCRs, clearance, or symptom resolution had been documented for recovered Cohort 3 donors. This entry is derived from a study of blood T cell repertoires in COVID-19. Study information: Acute-phase and convalescent COVID-19 samples originated in the United States, Italy and Spain.

The sequence derives from a woman in her forties or fifties who had recovered from COVID-19. Sequenced input: PBMCs or T cells enriched from blood (not recorded which). This chain uses TRBV3-1 (or the pseudogene TRBV3-2) with TRBJ2-5; D unresolved. CDR3 residues: CASSQVMETQYF. DNA of the CDR3: TGTGCCAGCAGCCAAGTTATGGAGACCCAGTACTTC.